The next 32 T cell receptor delta chains were all read from a single sample in a study of gamma-delta chains in newborns, infants, children. TCRdb reprocessed the reads through CATT. The sample includes just over 1,000 delta-chain clones, about 1.3% of them seen just once. Sequencing input: blood. The source is a child in good health.

On this clone: For this DNA, TCRdb reports the protein of a much larger clone, which diverges at residue 4, most likely from a read error; the protein presented here is translated directly from the DNA. The J gene is TRDJ3, the V gene TRDV2; D call uncertain. CDR3 length: 17 amino acids. The germline gives CDR1 GEAIGNYY, CDR2 EKD. The CDR3 reads CACGTPDSSWDTRQMFF. CDR3 coding DNA: TGTGCCTGTGGCACCCCTGACAGCTCCTGGGACACCCGACAGATGTTTTTC.

The sample holds a few counts of this clone. A far larger clone is one nucleotide away, so this likely arose from a read error. V usage is TRDV2 and J usage is TRDJ3, with D possibly being TRDD3 (6 bases). Per germline, CDR1 GEAIGNYY and CDR2 EKD. The CDR3 covers 20 residues. V lost 4 bases and J 1 base, leaving 22 bases between the germline ends. The CDR3 reads CACDSPMRDTKSWDTRQMFF. In nucleotides, the CDR3 is TGTGCCTGTGATAGCCCAATGAGAGATACGAAGTCCTGGGACACCCGACAGATGTTTTTC.

This clone was observed a few times. The protein in TCRdb stems from a much larger clone and differs at residue 14 from this DNA's translation, likely a read error; here the protein is translated from the DNA. This chain links TRDV2 with TRDJ1; TRDD3 aligns across 8 bases. With V trimmed by 2 bases and J by 12 bases, 22 bases remained unmatched. Germline V CDR1 and CDR2: GEAIGNYY, EKD. CDR3 length equals 17 residues. The CDR3: CACDRVSPTRDTRGVIF. The CDR3 nucleotides read TGTGCCTGTGACAGGGTCTCTCCTACGAGGGATACGCGGGGAGTCATCTTT.

A note on this clone: This probably arose from a read error, given a far larger clone one base away. The gene calls are TRDV2 and TRDJ3, with D possibly TRDD3 on 6 matching bases. The length of the CDR3 is 20 residues. Germline CDR1 and CDR2: GEAIGNYY and EKD. CDR3 sequence: CACDSLMRDTKSWNTRQMFF. The CDR3 DNA sequence: TGTGCCTGTGATAGCCTAATGAGAGATACGAAGTCCTGGAACACCCGACAGATGTTTTTC.

Remarks on this clone: A read error is possible here, since a much larger clone lies one base away. Other DNA sequences within the sample encode an identical CDR3. The chain couples TRDV2 to TRDJ1; TRDD3 agrees at 12 bases. The CDR3 is 17 amino acids. Germline CDR1 reads GEAIGNYY; CDR2 reads EKD. Trimming at V came to 2 bases and at J to 5 bases, leaving 11 bases not matched to a gene. The CDR3 bases are TGTGCCTGTGACAACTTACTGGGGGATACTGGTACTGATAAACTCATCTTT. Its protein product is CACDNLLGDTGTDKLIF.

Within the sample, this clone is medium-sized. The CDR3 loop is CACDTLGDTSSWDTRQMFF. The CDR3 coding sequence is TGTGCCTGTGACACTCTGGGGGATACGAGCTCCTGGGACACCCGACAGATGTTTTTC. The chain joins TRDV2 to TRDJ3; 12 bases are shared with TRDD3. J lost 0 bases, V lost 1 base, and 3 bases had no gene match. The CDR3 has 19 residues. CDR1 is GEAIGNYY and CDR2 is EKD in the germline V gene.

This clone was seen a few times. A much larger clonotype is one base distant, so this may be a read error. The CDR3 region is CAYDPVSSYAGGYLTDKLIF. In DNA form, the CDR3 reads TGTGCCTATGACCCGGTTTCTTCCTACGCTGGGGGATACTTAACCGATAAACTCATCTTT. The chain combines TRDV2 with TRDJ1; 11 nucleotides match TRDD3. The CDR3 covers 20 residues. CDR1 and CDR2 (germline): GEAIGNYY, EKD.

This clone has just a few counts. The TCRdb record carries a much larger clone's protein, which differs from this DNA's translation at residue 15; a read error is the likely cause, and the protein listed here is the DNA translation. V usage is TRDV2 and J usage is TRDJ1; TRDD3 aligns across 11 bases. This CDR3 is 18 amino acids long. Germline-derived CDR1 and CDR2 are GEAIGNYY and EKD. The CDR3 bases are TGTGCCTGTGACGAAGTGGGGGATACGCGGAAAGGAACCGATAGACTCATCTTT. Amino acids: CACDEVGDTRKGTDRLIF.

In this sample, this clone turned up a few times. It is likely a read error: a sequence one base away is far more abundant. The sample holds other DNA sequences that translate to the same CDR3. The CDR3 coding sequence is TGCGCCTGTGACACGCTGGGGGATCCCAACACCGATAAACTCATCTTT. The encoded protein is CACDTLGDPNTDKLIF. The chain links TRDV2 to TRDJ1, with 9 bases aligning to TRDD3. CDR1 and CDR2 from the germline V gene are GEAIGNYY and EKD. CDR3 length: 16 amino acids.

Details on this clone: With only one base between it and a far larger clone, this is likely a read error. This sequence joins TRDV2 and TRDJ1, with 7 bases aligning to TRDD3. This CDR3 contains 15 residues. After removal of 3 bases from V and 8 bases from J, the junction contained 14 bases not matched to a gene. CDR1 GEAIGNYY and CDR2 EKD come from the germline V gene. The CDR3 DNA reads TGTGCCTGTGACCCAATACTGGAGGATACGCGGAAACTCATCTTT. This sequence encodes CACDPILEDTRKLIF.

By its share, this clone is large. Other nucleotide sequences from this sample produce the same CDR3. J is TRDJ3 and V is TRDV2; D is undetermined. The V and J ends lost 0 bases and 0 bases respectively, with 11 bases between them. Germline V gives CDR1 GEAIGNYY, CDR2 EKD. The CDR3 covers 18 residues. CDR3 loop: CACDTAGPGSWDTRQMFF. For the CDR3, the DNA is TGTGCCTGTGACACCGCCGGCCCTGGCTCCTGGGACACCCGACAGATGTTTTTC.

Notes on this clone: One base separates it from a far larger clone, so it is likely a read error. The sample contains more than one DNA sequence encoding this CDR3. For the CDR3, the DNA is TGTGCCTGTGACGTCCTGGGGGATACCTCCTGGGACACCCGGCAGATGTTTTTC. This sequence encodes CACDVLGDTSWDTRQMFF. The chain joins TRDV2 to TRDJ3, with TRDD3 matching 11 bases. Germline V gives CDR1 GEAIGNYY, CDR2 EKD. The CDR3 contains 18 residues.

With regard to this clone: Given a far larger clone just one base away, this is likely a sequencing read error. The sample carries other DNA sequences with the same CDR3. The V and J genes are TRDV2 and TRDJ1, with 12 nucleotides matching TRDD3. CDR1 is GEAIGNYY, CDR2 EKD, per germline. This CDR3 region has 16 residues. CDR3 sequence: CACDALGDTGPDKLIF. For the CDR3, the DNA is TGCGCCTGTGACGCTCTGGGGGATACGGGGCCCGATAAACTCATCTTT.

A word on this clone: A much larger clone sits a single nucleotide away, making a read error possible. The chain uses TRDV2 and TRDJ1, with TRDD3 identical over 8 bases. Here the J gene was assigned by germline matching of the DNA, as TCRdb has none. This CDR3 is built from 21 residues. The germline gives CDR1 GEAIGNYY, CDR2 EKD. CDR3 sequence: CARDTVLNPTRTMGDTDKLIF. As DNA, the CDR3 is TGTGCCCGTGACACCGTTCTTAATCCTACGCGCACCATGGGGGATACCGATAAACTCATCTTT.

As regards this clone: With only one base between it and a far larger clone, this is likely a read error. This CDR3 is also generated by other DNA sequences in the sample. The chain uses TRDV2 and TRDJ1; 7 bases map to TRDD3. The CDR3 spans 15 residues. Germline V CDR1 and CDR2: GEAIGNYY, EKD. The CDR3 coding sequence is TGTGCCTGTGACACCCTGGGGGGGTACACCGACAAACTCATCTTT. Its protein product is CACDTLGGYTDKLIF.

This chain links TRDV1 with TRDJ2, with D possibly matching TRDD3 (5 bases). The CDR3 contains 13 residues. Trimming shortened V by 3 bases and J by 13 bases, and 15 bases separated the two germline ends. Germline V gene sequence: CDR1 TSWWSYY, CDR2 QGS. The CDR3 DNA sequence: TGTGCTCTTGGGGAGTCCCCCGGGGGGGTACTCTTCTTT. This encodes CALGESPGGVLFF.

A remark on this clone: The protein given by TCRdb reflects a much larger clone and differs at residue 4 from this DNA's translation, likely from a read error; the protein shown is the DNA's translation. Other nucleotide sequences in the sample specify the same CDR3. The genes are TRDV2 and TRDJ1; 11 nucleotides agree with TRDD3. CDR1 and CDR2 (germline): GEAIGNYY, EKD. The CDR3 is 17 amino acids. Trimming took 5 bases from V and 4 from J; bases not matched to a gene: 14. The CDR3 DNA sequence: TGTGCCTGTGGCATTTTACCTATGGGGGATACGGACGATAAACTCATCTTT. Translation: CACGILPMGDTDDKLIF.

The chain is built from TRDV1 and TRDJ1; unclear D gene. V shed 9 bases and J shed 7 bases, with 48 bases lying between them. The CDR3 is 23 amino acids. Looked up from germline, CDR1 is TSWWSYY and CDR2 is QGS. CDR3 DNA: TGTGCTCTCGCTGTTGACGAGAAAGCCTTACCAAGTATCCGGGGCTTGAGGTCCGGTAAACTCATCTTT. Its protein is CALAVDEKALPSIRGLRSGKLIF.

In the case of this clone: Given a much more abundant clone one base away, this may be a read error. The chain carries TRDV2 and TRDJ1; 7 nucleotides line up with TRDD3. V gave up 0 bases and J gave up 5 bases; unmatched junction bases: 17. CDR1 and CDR2 from the germline V gene are GEAIGNYY and EKD. This CDR3 region has 18 residues. The CDR3 spells CACDTISLGAAPRDKLIF. CDR3 DNA: TGTGCCTGTGACACCATTTCCCTGGGGGCCGCGCCCCGGGATAAACTCATCTTT.

This clone showed up just a few times. The protein TCRdb lists belongs to a much larger clone and differs from this DNA's translation at residue 7, which points to a read error; the protein shown is made from the DNA. The V and J genes are TRDV2 and TRDJ1; TRDD3 aligns across 8 bases. The CDR3 is made up of 17 amino acids. The ends lost 5 bases at V and 9 bases at J; junction bases unmatched: 22. Per the germline V gene, CDR1 is GEAIGNYY and CDR2 is EKD. CDR3 residues: CACGGLCWGSPRGELIF. CDR3 coding DNA: TGTGCCTGTGGCGGACTATGCTGGGGGAGCCCCCGGGGGGAACTCATCTTT.

This clone is medium-sized (0.01 to 0.1%). Other DNA sequences in the sample encode the same CDR3. J is TRDJ1 and V is TRDV2; 12 nucleotides line up with TRDD3. The V segment lost 2 bases and the J segment 3 bases; nucleotides outside the gene matches: 9. The CDR3 runs 17 residues. Germline V CDR1 and CDR2: GEAIGNYY, EKD. CDR3 coding DNA: TGTGCCTGTGACATTCTGGGGGATACGAAGGGTCCCGATAAACTCATCTTT. Protein sequence: CACDILGDTKGPDKLIF.

This clone turned up a few times. With only one base between it and a far larger clone, this is likely a read error. The J gene is TRDJ1, the V gene TRDV2; 11 bases map to TRDD3. CDR1 GEAIGNYY and CDR2 EKD come from the germline V gene. CDR3 length equals 15 residues. The ends lost 2 bases at V and 2 bases at J; junction bases unmatched: 3. In nucleotides, the CDR3 is TGTGCCTGTGACATACTGGGGGATAGGACCGATAAACTCATCTTT. This gives the protein CACDILGDRTDKLIF.

In this sample, this clone turned up a few times. This is likely an artifact of a read error, given a far larger clone one base away. This chain connects TRDV2 to TRDJ1; weak D call: TRDD3 (5 bases). This CDR3 is 15 amino acids long. The V and J ends lost 2 bases and 0 bases respectively, with 12 bases between them. Germline V gene data show CDR1 as GEAIGNYY and CDR2 as EKD. The CDR3 DNA reads TGTGCCTGTGACAGTGTACTGGAGGACACCGATAAACTCATCTTT. It specifies CACDSVLEDTDKLIF.

The table lists this clone with a few counts. Just one base apart from a much larger clone, this may be a read error. The rearrangement links TRDV2 to TRDJ1, with a possible D match to TRDD3 (6 bases). The CDR3 totals 15 residues. CDR1 is GEAIGNYY and CDR2 is EKD in the germline V gene. The CDR3 sequence is CACEPLGIDTDNLIF. DNA for the CDR3: TGTGCCTGTGAACCCCTGGGGATTGACACCGATAACCTCATCTTT.

This clone was seen more than once but under ten times. A read error is possible here, since a much larger clone lies one base away. The chain is built from TRDV2 and TRDJ1, with TRDD3 matching over 8 bases. Trimming at V came to 5 bases and at J to 2 bases, leaving 6 bases not matched to a gene. The germline V gene encodes CDR1 GEAIGNYY and CDR2 EKD. CDR3 size: 14 residues. CDR3 nucleotide sequence: TGTGCCTGTGGCTTACTGGGGGGAACCGATAAACTCATCTTT. Its translation: CACGLLGGTDKLIF.

Of note for this clone: This may be a read error: a much more frequent sequence differs by one nucleotide. The CDR3 spells CACDVWGIRYKLIF. The CDR3 DNA reads as TGTGCCTGTGACGTCTGGGGGATACGTTATAAACTCATCTTT. The rearrangement uses TRDV2 and TRDJ1, with 12 nucleotides matching TRDD3. Germline values: CDR1 GEAIGNYY, CDR2 EKD. V was pared by 3 bases and J by 6 bases, with 4 bases of the junction left unmatched. This CDR3 has 14 amino acids.

This clone was observed a few times. A much larger clone differs from this one at a single base, so this may be a read error. The chain carries TRDV2 and TRDJ1, with TRDD3 matching over 10 bases. Germline V gene sequence: CDR1 GEAIGNYY, CDR2 EKD. There are 19 residues in the CDR3. The V gene end was trimmed by 5 bases and the J gene end by 4 bases; junction bases not matched to a gene: 21. CDR3 nucleotide sequence: TGTGCCTGTGGCCAGGTATTAGGGGGGATACGCGAGGTATTCGATAAACTCATCTTT. Protein product: CACGQVLGGIREVFDKLIF.

For this clone: One base away lies a much larger clone, so this may be a sequencing read error. The rearrangement uses TRDV2 and TRDJ1, with D tentatively TRDD2 (8 bases). In germline, CDR1 is GEAIGNYY, CDR2 EKD. The CDR3 loop spans 18 amino acids. The V end was cut by 2 bases, the J end by 4 bases, with 25 bases between. CDR3 in amino acids: CACDILGLPKDTNDKLIF. CDR3 coding DNA: TGTGCCTGTGACATACTTGGCCTTCCTAAGGATACGAACGATAAACTCATCTTT.

Concerning this clone itself: This may be a read error, as it is one base from a much larger clone. Additional DNA sequences in this sample encode the identical CDR3. The rearrangement joins TRDV2 to TRDJ1; D is unresolved. CDR1 and CDR2 (germline): GEAIGNYY, EKD. This CDR3 region has 15 residues. CDR3 sequence reads: CACDAVSLRNDKLIF. The CDR3 region has the DNA TGCGCCTGTGACGCTGTAAGTCTCAGAAACGATAAACTCATCTTT.

Points on this clone: A far larger clone is one base from this, pointing to a likely read error. The rearrangement links TRDV2 to TRDJ1; 11 nucleotides agree with TRDD3. The CDR3 extends over 19 amino acids. The germline V gene encodes CDR1 GEAIGNYY and CDR2 EKD. The trim removed 0 bases at V and 2 bases at J, leaving 13 bases unmatched. The CDR3 bases are TGTGCCTGTGACACCCTTCCTCCCCCACTGGGGGATAATACCGATAAACTCATCTTT. It specifies CACDTLPPPLGDNTDKLIF.

Notes on this clone: A much larger clone is a single base away; this may be a read error. The chain employs TRDV2 and TRDJ1, with 7 bases identical to TRDD3. The germline V gene has CDR1 GEAIGNYY and CDR2 EKD. The CDR3 totals 16 residues. V was pared by 3 bases and J by 8 bases, with 17 bases of the junction left unmatched. CDR3: CACDVPGDLDRGKLIF. The CDR3 DNA is TGTGCCTGTGACGTACCGGGGGATCTAGATCGTGGGAAACTCATCTTT.

This clone was seen a handful of times. Within the sample, other DNA sequences also encode this same CDR3. No V gene call was produced; the J gene was TRDJ1; TRDD3 is taken as the D call from the table, unchecked against the DNA. The CDR3 totals 16 residues. CDR3 in amino acids: CALSDRYGGSGNKLIF. CDR3 nucleotides: TGTGCTTTGAGTGATCGGTATGGGGGCAGTGGCAACAAGCTCATCTTT.